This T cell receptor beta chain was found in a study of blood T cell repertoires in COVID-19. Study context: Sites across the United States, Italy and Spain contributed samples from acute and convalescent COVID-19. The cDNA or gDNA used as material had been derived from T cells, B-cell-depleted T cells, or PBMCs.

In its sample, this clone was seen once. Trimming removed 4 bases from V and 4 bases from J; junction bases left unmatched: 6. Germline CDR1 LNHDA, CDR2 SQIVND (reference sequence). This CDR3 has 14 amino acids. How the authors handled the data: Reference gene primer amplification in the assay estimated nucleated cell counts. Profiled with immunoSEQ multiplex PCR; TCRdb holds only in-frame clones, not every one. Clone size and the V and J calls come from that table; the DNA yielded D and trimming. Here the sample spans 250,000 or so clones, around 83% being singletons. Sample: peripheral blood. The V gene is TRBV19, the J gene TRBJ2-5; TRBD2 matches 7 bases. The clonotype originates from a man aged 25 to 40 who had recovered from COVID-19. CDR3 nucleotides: TGTGCCAGTAGTAATACTGGCGGGGGAGAGACCCAGTACTTC. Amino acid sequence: CASSNTGGGETQYF.